The 6 T cell receptor beta chains given below trace back to one sample, sequenced in a study of identical twins. MiXCR, applied by TCRdb to the 5' RACE reads, yields one record per CDR3 protein. The table records approximately 350,000 distinct CDR3 sequences, roughly an eighth of them present only once. Separately, the same data were catalogued under a study of yellow fever vaccine responses in identical twins.

Sequencing used CD8+ T cells sorted from blood. Receptor source: a woman aged 18-29 years in good health.

The V call is TRBV9, the J call TRBJ2-2, with D perhaps assigned TRBD1 or TRBD2 (5 bases each). The CDR3 runs 18 residues. The germline CDR1 and CDR2 sequences are SGDLS and YYNGEE. V gave up 0 bases and J gave up 4 bases, with 19 bases separating them. CDR3 DNA: TGTGCCAGCAGCGTAGACCATCAGGGAGCCTTGCTCACCGGGGAGCTGTTTTTT. Amino acid sequence: CASSVDHQGALLTGELFF.

The chain joins TRBV7-2 to TRBJ2-7, with D possibly TRBD1 on 6 matching bases. The CDR3 has 12 amino acids. Germline V gene sequence: CDR1 SGHTA, CDR2 FQGNSA. V was pared by 5 bases and J by 5 bases, with 10 bases between. CDR3 nucleotide sequence: TGTGCCAGCAGCGGGACACCGGACGAGCAGTACTTC. Residues: CASSGTPDEQYF.

This clonotype appeared a few times. The CDR3 nucleotides are TGTGCCAGCAGCTTAGTCCCTAGCGGGAAAGAGACCCAGTACTTC. Translation gives CASSLVPSGKETQYF. This rearrangement joins TRBV7-7 to TRBJ2-5; the match to TRBD2 covers 9 bases. J gave up 3 bases and V 1 base, and 3 bases lay outside the gene matches. This CDR3 spans 15 amino acids. Germline CDR1 is SSHAT and CDR2 is FNYEAQ (reference sequence).

This clonotype was seen more than once but under ten times. CDR3 nucleotide sequence: TGTGCCAGCAGCTCAGGGGGGGACGACTCCTACGAGCAGTACTTC. As protein: CASSSGGDDSYEQYF. The gene calls are TRBV7-9 and TRBJ2-7; tentatively, D is TRBD1 or TRBD2 (7 bases each). Germline CDR1 is SEHNR and CDR2 is FQNEAQ (reference sequence). This CDR3 has 15 residues. V dropped 4 bases and J dropped 0 bases, with 13 bases sitting between them.

This clonotype was detected only a few times. The chain carries TRBV5-1 and TRBJ2-3; 12 bases agree with TRBD1. Germline CDR1 reads SGHRS; CDR2 reads YFSETQ. This CDR3 contains 15 residues. J lost 5 bases, V lost 4 bases, and 5 bases had no gene match. The CDR3 DNA is TGCGCCAGCAGCATCCGGGACAGGGGGCAAGATACGCAGTATTTT. Translating gives CASSIRDRGQDTQYF.

This clonotype has just a few counts. The CDR3 reads CASRLGSGGPDTQYF. CDR3 nucleotide sequence: TGTGCCAGCAGGCTTGGCAGCGGGGGCCCAGATACGCAGTATTTT. This chain uses TRBV7-9 with TRBJ2-3, with 8 positions matching TRBD2. The junction had 9 bases not matched to a gene; V was cut back by 6 bases and J by 4 bases. Germline V gene sequence: CDR1 SEHNR, CDR2 FQNEAQ (reference sequence). The CDR3 has 15 residues.